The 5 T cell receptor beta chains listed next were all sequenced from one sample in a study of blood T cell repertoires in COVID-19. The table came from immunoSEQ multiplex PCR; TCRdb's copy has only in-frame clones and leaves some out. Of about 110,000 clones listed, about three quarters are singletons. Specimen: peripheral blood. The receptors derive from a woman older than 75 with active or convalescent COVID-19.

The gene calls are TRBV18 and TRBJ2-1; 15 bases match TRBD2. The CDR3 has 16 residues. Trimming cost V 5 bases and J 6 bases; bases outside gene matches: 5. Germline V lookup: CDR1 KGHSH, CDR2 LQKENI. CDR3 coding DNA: TGTGCCAGCTCATCCTGGACTAGCGGGAGGGGCAATGAGCAGTTCTTC. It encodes CASSSWTSGRGNEQFF.

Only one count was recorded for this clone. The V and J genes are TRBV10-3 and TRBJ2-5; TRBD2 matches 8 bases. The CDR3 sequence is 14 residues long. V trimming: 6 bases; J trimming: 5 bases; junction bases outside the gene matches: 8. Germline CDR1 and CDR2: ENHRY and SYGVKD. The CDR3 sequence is CAIRAGVAAETQYF. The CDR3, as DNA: TGTGCCATCAGAGCGGGAGTGGCGGCGGAGACCCAGTACTTC.

CDR3: CASSERASGSSYEQYF. DNA for the CDR3: TGTGCCAGCAGTGAAAGGGCTAGCGGGAGCTCCTACGAGCAGTACTTC. The V gene is TRBV6-1, the J gene TRBJ2-7; 10 bases line up with TRBD2. The CDR3 has 16 amino acids. Germline lookup yields CDR1 MNHNS and CDR2 SASEGT. V trimming: 2 bases; J trimming: 0 bases; junction bases outside the gene matches: 4.

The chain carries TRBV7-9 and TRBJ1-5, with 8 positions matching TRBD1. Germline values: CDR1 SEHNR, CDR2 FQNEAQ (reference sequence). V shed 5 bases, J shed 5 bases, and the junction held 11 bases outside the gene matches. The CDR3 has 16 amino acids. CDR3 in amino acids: CASSRSPGTGYQPQHF. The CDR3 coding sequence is TGTGCCAGCAGCCGTAGTCCCGGGACAGGATATCAGCCCCAGCATTTT.

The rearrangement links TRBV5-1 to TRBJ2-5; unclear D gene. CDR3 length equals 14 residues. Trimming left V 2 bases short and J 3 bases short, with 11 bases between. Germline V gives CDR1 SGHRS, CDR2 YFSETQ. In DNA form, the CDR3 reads TGCGCCAGCAGCTTCCAGGTTTATGAAGAGACCCAGTACTTC. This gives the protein CASSFQVYEETQYF. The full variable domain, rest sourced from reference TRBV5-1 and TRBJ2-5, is KAGVTQTPRYLIKTRGQQVTLSCSPISGHRSVSWYQQTPGQGLQFLFEYFSETQRNKGNFPGRFSGRQFSNSRSEMNVSTLELGDSALYLCASSFQVYEETQYFGPGTRLLVL.